Shown below are 18 T cell receptor beta chains from a single sample sequenced in a study of identical twins. One entry per CDR3 protein results from TCRdb running MiXCR on the 5' RACE reads. Of 750,000 to 950,000 distinct CDR3 sequences listed, about 12% were seen once; the top ten hold around 1.6%. The data were also submitted as part of a second study, on yellow fever vaccine responses in identical twins.

Sequencing used PBMCs. Receptor source: a woman aged 18-35 years in good health.

This clonotype came up a few times. V is TRBV27 and J is TRBJ2-1; weak D call: TRBD2 (7 bases). CDR1 MNHEY and CDR2 SMNVEV come from the germline V gene (reference sequence). CDR3 length equals 15 residues. V was shortened by 3 bases and J by 10 bases, with 19 bases between the two germline ends. The CDR3 bases are TGTGCCAGCAGTTTCGGGGGGCCGACCCGGGGGGAGCAGTTCTTC. It translates to CASSFGGPTRGEQFF.

DNA of the CDR3: TGTGCCAGCTACTACGCAGATACGCAGTATTTT. Translated, it gives CASYYADTQYF. The V and J genes are TRBV12-3 or TRBV12-4 and TRBJ2-3; unclear D gene. The CDR3 has 11 residues. V gave up 8 bases and J gave up 4 bases, with 7 bases separating them.

This clonotype has ten or more counts. DNA for the CDR3: TGTGCCACCAGCAGACTAGCGGGGGGGAGAGACAATGAGCAGTTCTTC. Amino acid sequence: CATSRLAGGRDNEQFF. The chain recombines TRBV15 with TRBJ2-1; 12 positions agree with TRBD2. The CDR3 runs to 16 residues. CDR1 LNHNV and CDR2 YYDKDF come from the germline V gene (reference sequence). The V gene end was trimmed by 2 bases and the J gene end by 5 bases; junction bases not matched to a gene: 4.

This clonotype was recorded at least ten times. V and J are TRBV7-9 and TRBJ2-7; 7 bases agree with TRBD1. Germline CDR1 is SEHNR and CDR2 is FQNEAQ (reference sequence). The V segment lost 5 bases and the J segment 5 bases; nucleotides outside the gene matches: 3. There are 12 residues in the CDR3. This chain's CDR3 is CASSDDRDEQYF. Written as DNA, the CDR3 is TGTGCCAGCAGCGACGACAGGGACGAGCAGTACTTC.

A few counts support this clonotype. J is TRBJ2-3 and V is TRBV6-5, with 8 bases that match TRBD1. CDR3 length: 17 residues. V shed 0 bases and J 6 bases; nucleotides not matched to a gene: 11. Germline lookup yields CDR1 MNHEY and CDR2 SVGAGI. Written as DNA, the CDR3 is TGTGCCAGCAGTTACTCGGCAGGGGGCCCGTCCGGGGATACGCAGTATTTT. This encodes CASSYSAGGPSGDTQYF.

This clonotype was detected a few times. The rearrangement joins TRBV7-6 to TRBJ2-7; TRBD2 matches 8 bases. V lost 5 bases, J lost 3 bases, and 12 bases stayed unmatched. CDR3 length: 16 residues. Germline loops: CDR1 SGHVS, CDR2 FNYEAQ. This CDR3 reads CASSQGSGGGYYEQYF. The CDR3 DNA sequence: TGTGCCAGCAGCCAAGGGTCGGGAGGGGGGTACTACGAGCAGTACTTC.

This chain connects TRBV7-7 to TRBJ2-2; 13 bases are shared with TRBD2. Germline values: CDR1 SSHAT, CDR2 FNYEAQ (reference sequence). The CDR3 spans 15 residues. Germline trimming cut 5 bases from V and 6 bases from J; bases unmatched to any gene: 3. CDR3 loop: CASSRGLAGAGELFF. In nucleotides, the CDR3 is TGTGCCAGCAGCCGAGGACTAGCGGGAGCCGGGGAGCTGTTTTTT. The whole variable domain, remainder taken from reference TRBV7-7 and TRBJ2-2, is GAGVSQSPRYKVTKRGQDVTLRCDPISSHATLYWYQQALGQGPEFLTYFNYEAQPDKSGLPSDRFSAERPEGSISTLTIQRTEQRDSAMYRCASSRGLAGAGELFFGEGSRLTVL.

This clonotype showed up just a few times. V is TRBV12-3 or TRBV12-4 and J is TRBJ1-6, with TRBD1 identical over 7 bases. The CDR3 consists of 14 residues. The V and J ends lost 6 bases and 10 bases, in that order; junction bases with no gene match: 9. The CDR3 sequence is CASRQGQRGSPLHF. For the CDR3, the DNA is TGTGCCAGCAGGCAGGGACAGAGGGGATCACCCCTCCACTTT.

This clonotype was counted between two and nine times. This chain joins TRBV2 and TRBJ1-2; D is perhaps TRBD1 (5 bases). The CDR3 has 14 residues. V was cut by 4 bases and J by 8 bases, with 17 bases left in between. CDR1 and CDR2 (germline): SNHLY, FYNNEI. This chain's CDR3 is CASSGGSSVGGYTF. The CDR3 region has the DNA TGTGCCAGCAGTGGGGGCAGCTCAGTGGGCGGCTACACCTTC.

This rearrangement joins TRBV6-1 to TRBJ1-3; D is undetermined. Trimming shortened V by 6 bases and J by 0 bases, and 18 bases separated the two germline ends. From germline, CDR1 is MNHNS and CDR2 SASEGT. The length of the CDR3 is 17 residues. This chain's CDR3 is CASSQGTPGISGNTIYF. The CDR3 bases are TGTGCCAGCAGCCAAGGCACCCCAGGAATCTCTGGAAACACCATATATTTT.

Ten or more counts support this clonotype. This sequence joins TRBV3-1 and TRBJ1-1; D not resolved. Germline CDR1 and CDR2: LGHDT and YNNKEL (reference sequence). Trimming removed 4 bases from V and 1 base from J, with 10 bases in between. This CDR3 comprises 14 residues. CDR3 sequence reads: CASSPFDGNTEAFF. The DNA of the CDR3 is TGTGCCAGCAGCCCCTTTGACGGGAACACTGAAGCTTTCTTT.

This clonotype was picked up many times. The rearrangement joins TRBV10-3 to TRBJ2-1; D gene unclear. The V gene lost 4 bases and the J gene lost 5 bases, with 9 bases spanning the gap. The CDR3 extends over 13 amino acids. The germline V gene has CDR1 ENHRY and CDR2 SYGVKD. This CDR3 reads CAISGADDNEQFF. The CDR3 bases are TGTGCCATCAGTGGAGCTGACGACAATGAGCAGTTCTTC.

This clonotype was counted a few times. The genes are TRBV4-1 and TRBJ2-1; 10 nucleotides agree with TRBD2. The CDR3 spans 16 residues. Germline V lookup: CDR1 MGHRA, CDR2 YSYEKL. J was trimmed by 7 bases and V by 0 bases; bases with no gene match: 6. In DNA, the CDR3 is TGCGCCAGCAGCCAAGAGCCTACTAGCGGGACAAATGAGCAGTTCTTC. Protein product: CASSQEPTSGTNEQFF.

This clonotype has just a few counts. CDR3 sequence: CASSTGGVDYGYTF. In DNA, the CDR3 is TGTGCCAGCAGTACAGGGGGCGTCGACTATGGCTACACCTTC. The chain has TRBV12-3 or TRBV12-4 and TRBJ1-2, with 9 nucleotides matching TRBD1. Trimming removed 5 bases from V and 3 bases from J; junction bases left unmatched: 4. There are 14 residues in the CDR3.

This clonotype was seen only a few times. V and J are TRBV15 and TRBJ2-7; D remains ambiguous. The CDR3 is made up of 13 amino acids. Germline V gene data show CDR1 as LNHNV and CDR2 as YYDKDF (reference sequence). Trimming removed 0 bases from V and 2 bases from J, with 5 bases in between. CDR3 loop: CATSRDFTYEQYF. The CDR3 DNA follows: TGTGCCACCAGCAGAGATTTCACCTACGAGCAGTACTTC.

In its sample, this clonotype was seen a few times. The J gene is TRBJ2-1, the V gene TRBV24-1; possibly TRBD1 for D (5 bases). The V end was cut by 7 bases, the J end by 1 base, with 7 bases between. The germline V gene has CDR1 KGHDR and CDR2 SFDVKD. There are 13 residues in the CDR3. The CDR3 nucleotides read TGTGCCACCAGGGGGCCTTCCTACAATGAGCAGTTCTTC. Translating it yields CATRGPSYNEQFF.

This chain uses TRBV5-1 with TRBJ2-7; 12 nucleotides line up with TRBD2. J lost 6 bases, V lost 1 base, and 17 bases had no gene match. The CDR3 is 19 residues long. Germline V gene lookup returns CDR1 SGHRS and CDR2 YFSETQ. CDR3 in DNA: TGCGCCAGCAGCTTGAACCCTAGCGGGAGGGCCCCCCCGACGGGCGAGCAGTACTTC. This sequence encodes CASSLNPSGRAPPTGEQYF.

This clonotype was seen a handful of times. This chain connects TRBV6-5 to TRBJ2-2, with 16 positions matching TRBD2. The germline V gene has CDR1 MNHEY and CDR2 SVGAGI. With 4 bases clipped from V and 4 bases from J, the junction kept 6 bases outside the gene matches. There are 18 residues in the CDR3. CDR3 nucleotide sequence: TGTGCCAGCAGTTCTCCGGGACTAGCGGGAGGGGTCACCGGGGAGCTGTTTTTT. It translates to CASSSPGLAGGVTGELFF.